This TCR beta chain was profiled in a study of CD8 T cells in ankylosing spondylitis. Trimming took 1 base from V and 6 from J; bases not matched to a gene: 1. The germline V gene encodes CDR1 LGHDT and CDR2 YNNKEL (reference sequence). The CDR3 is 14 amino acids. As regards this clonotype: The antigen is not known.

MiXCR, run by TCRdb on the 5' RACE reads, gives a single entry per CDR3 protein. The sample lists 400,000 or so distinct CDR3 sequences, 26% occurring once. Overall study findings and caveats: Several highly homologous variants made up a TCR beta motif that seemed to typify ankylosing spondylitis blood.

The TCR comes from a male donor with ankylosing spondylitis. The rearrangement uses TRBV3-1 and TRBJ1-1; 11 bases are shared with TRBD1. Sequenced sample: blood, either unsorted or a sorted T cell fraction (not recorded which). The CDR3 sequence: CASSQGTGGPEAFF. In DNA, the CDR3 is TGTGCCAGCAGCCAAGGGACAGGGGGCCCTGAAGCTTTCTTT.